The present TCR beta chain was sequenced within a study of blood T cells in healthy people across ages. The CDR3 covers 15 residues. Unmatched junction bases numbered 6, after V lost 3 bases and J lost 6 bases. The V gene's germline CDR1 is MGHRA and CDR2 YSYEKL. The second PCR ran roughly 7 to 12 cycles with a sample-barcoded 5' primer and J-beta primers. Through a template-switch adaptor with 12 random nucleotides, each cDNA molecule received a tag. TCRdb re-called the 5' RACE reads with MiXCR, one entry per CDR3 protein. The data show about 760,000 distinct CDR3 sequences, around a quarter seen once. Researchers collected about 10 milliliters of peripheral blood from every single donor. This same sample was also taken into another study, of T cells of mothers and their children. That work contributes: Donors comprised a few healthy Caucasian mothers plus their six children. Every mother produced more than 8 million TCR beta CDR3 reads, whereas every child provided 3 million to 3.5 million.

The receptor was derived from a boy between 10 and 17 years old in good health. V and J are TRBV4-1 and TRBJ2-5; 11 bases are a match to TRBD2. The sample consisted of blood. In DNA, the CDR3 is TGCGCCAGCAGCCACCAACTAGCGGGAGAGAAGACCCAGTACTTC. This codes for CASSHQLAGEKTQYF.